Listed here are 9 T cell receptor beta chains from one sample, sequenced in a study of cytomegalovirus exposure and HLA in healthy donors. TCRdb's copy holds only in-frame clones and misses some; the assay was immunoSEQ multiplex PCR. The sample yields roughly 150,000 clones, 91% seen once. Sequenced: PBMCs. These receptors all stem from a man aged 18 to 30 in good health and CMV-seronegative.

V and J are TRBV28 and TRBJ1-1; D is unclear. From germline, CDR1 is MDHEN and CDR2 SYDVKM. Between the trimmed V and J ends, which lost 2 bases and 11 bases, there was a span of 18 bases. This CDR3 is 14 amino acids long. This CDR3 reads CASSLGDRVGSAFF. As DNA, the CDR3 is TGTGCCAGCAGTTTAGGAGATAGAGTTGGCAGTGCTTTCTTT.

The chain combines TRBV9 with TRBJ2-1, with TRBD2 identical over 8 bases. This CDR3 has 17 amino acids. The V gene's germline CDR1 is SGDLS and CDR2 YYNGEE. After removal of 0 bases from V and 4 bases from J, the junction contained 9 bases not matched to a gene. The chain's CDR3 is CASSVERAGGRYNEQFF. Written as DNA, the CDR3 is TGTGCCAGCAGCGTAGAAAGGGCGGGGGGTCGGTACAATGAGCAGTTCTTC.

This clone was seen once. This rearrangement joins TRBV9 to TRBJ2-1; 7 bases line up with TRBD1. Unmatched junction bases numbered 2, after V lost 3 bases and J lost 5 bases. Germline V CDR1 and CDR2: SGDLS, YYNGEE. This CDR3 contains 13 residues. This CDR3 is CASSGRGHNEQFF. CDR3 DNA: TGTGCCAGCAGCGGAAGGGGGCACAATGAGCAGTTCTTC.

V gene TRBV7-2 combines with J gene TRBJ2-1; 8 bases are a match to TRBD1. The J segment lost 7 bases and the V segment lost 1 base, leaving 6 bases of the junction unmatched. The CDR3 totals 15 residues. From germline, CDR1 is SGHTA and CDR2 FQGNSA. The CDR3 is CASSLEGQALNEQFF. The CDR3 DNA is TGTGCCAGCAGCTTAGAGGGACAGGCATTGAATGAGCAGTTCTTC.

This clone was seen once. This rearrangement joins TRBV5-3 to TRBJ1-5, with TRBD1 matching 8 bases. TRBV5-3 is recorded as an ORF, its role being uncertain. V was pared by 0 bases and J by 2 bases, with 4 bases of the junction left unmatched. The CDR3 spans 16 residues. Here the CDR3 DNA reads TGTGCCAGAAGCTTGGGACAGGGGTCGGGCAATCAGCCCCAGCATTTT. This sequence encodes CARSLGQGSGNQPQHF.

This chain connects TRBV7-9 to TRBJ2-1, with 10 positions matching TRBD2. The CDR3 extends over 15 amino acids. J lost 8 bases, V lost 5 bases, and 9 bases had no gene match. Germline V gene lookup returns CDR1 SEHNR and CDR2 FQNEAQ (reference sequence). The CDR3 loop is CASSTTSGKVHEQFF. DNA for the CDR3: TGTGCCAGCAGCACAACTAGCGGGAAAGTCCATGAGCAGTTCTTC.

The chain links TRBV18 to TRBJ2-6; TRBD1 aligns across 7 bases. The CDR3 is made up of 18 amino acids. The germline gives CDR1 KGHSH, CDR2 LQKENI. J gave up 2 bases and V 3 bases, and 10 bases lay outside the gene matches. DNA of the CDR3: TGTGCCAGCTCACCTATAGGACAGGCGAGCCCTGGGGCCAACGTCCTGACTTTC. Its protein product is CASSPIGQASPGANVLTF.

V gene TRBV9 combines with J gene TRBJ1-1; TRBD1 matches at 7 bases. The CDR3 is 15 amino acids. The V gene end was trimmed by 1 base and the J gene end by 1 base; junction bases not matched to a gene: 4. Germline V CDR1 and CDR2: SGDLS, YYNGEE. The CDR3 sequence: CASSVSRGPNTEAFF. CDR3 DNA: TGTGCCAGCAGCGTAAGTAGGGGGCCGAACACTGAAGCTTTCTTT.

V gene TRBV5-4 combines with J gene TRBJ1-2, with TRBD1 identical over 9 bases. CDR1 is SGHNT and CDR2 is YYREEE in the germline V gene (reference sequence). The CDR3 has 15 residues. V lost 3 bases, J lost 4 bases, and 7 bases stayed unmatched. The CDR3 reads CASSSNRGRGYGYTF. The CDR3 DNA sequence: TGTGCCAGCAGCTCAAACAGGGGGCGAGGCTATGGCTACACCTTC.